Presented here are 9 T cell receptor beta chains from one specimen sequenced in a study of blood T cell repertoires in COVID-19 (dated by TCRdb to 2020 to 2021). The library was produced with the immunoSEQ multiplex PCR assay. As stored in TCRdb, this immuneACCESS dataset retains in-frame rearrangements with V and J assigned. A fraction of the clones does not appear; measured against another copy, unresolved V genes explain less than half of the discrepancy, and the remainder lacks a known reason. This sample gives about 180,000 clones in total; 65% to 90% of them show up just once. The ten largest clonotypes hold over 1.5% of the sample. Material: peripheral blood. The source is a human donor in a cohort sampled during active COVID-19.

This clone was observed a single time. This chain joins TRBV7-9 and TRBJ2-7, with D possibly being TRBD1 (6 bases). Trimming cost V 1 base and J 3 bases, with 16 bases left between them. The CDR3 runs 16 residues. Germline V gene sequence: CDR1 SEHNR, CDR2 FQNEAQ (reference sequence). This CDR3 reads CASSLVGRRGIYEQYF. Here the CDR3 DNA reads TGTGCCAGCAGCTTAGTGGGGCGCAGGGGAATCTACGAGCAGTACTTC.

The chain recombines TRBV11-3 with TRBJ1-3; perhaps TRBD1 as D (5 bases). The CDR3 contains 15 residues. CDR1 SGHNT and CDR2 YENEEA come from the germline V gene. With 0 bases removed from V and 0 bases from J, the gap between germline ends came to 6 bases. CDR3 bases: TGTGCCAGCAGCTTAGACGGGGGCTCTGGAAACACCATATATTTT. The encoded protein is CASSLDGGSGNTIYF. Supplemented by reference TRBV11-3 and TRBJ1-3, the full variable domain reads EAGVVQSPRYKIIEKKQPVAFWCNPISGHNTLYWYLQNLGQGPELLIRYENEEAVDDSQLPKDRFSAERLKGVDSTLKIQPAELGDSAVYLCASSLDGGSGNTIYFGEGSWLTVV.

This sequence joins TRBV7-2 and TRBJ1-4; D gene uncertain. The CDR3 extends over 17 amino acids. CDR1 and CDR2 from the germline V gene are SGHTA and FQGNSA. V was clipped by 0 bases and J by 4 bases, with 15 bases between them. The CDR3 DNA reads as TGTGCCAGCAGCTTAGCTGGGAGTCAGTTGAGTAATGAAAAACTGTTTTTT. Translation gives CASSLAGSQLSNEKLFF.

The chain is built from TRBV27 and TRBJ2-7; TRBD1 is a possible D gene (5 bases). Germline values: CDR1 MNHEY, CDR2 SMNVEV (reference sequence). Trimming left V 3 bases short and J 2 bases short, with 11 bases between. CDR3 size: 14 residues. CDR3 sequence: CASSFPGPTYEQYF. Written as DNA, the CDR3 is TGTGCCAGCAGTTTTCCAGGGCCGACCTACGAGCAGTACTTC.

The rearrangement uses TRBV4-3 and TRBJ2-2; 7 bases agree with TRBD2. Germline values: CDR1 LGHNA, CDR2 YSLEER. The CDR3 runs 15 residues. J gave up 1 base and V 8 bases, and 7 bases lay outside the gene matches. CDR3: CASATQRGNTGELFF. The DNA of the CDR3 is TGCGCCAGCGCAACTCAGCGGGGGAACACCGGGGAGCTGTTTTTT.

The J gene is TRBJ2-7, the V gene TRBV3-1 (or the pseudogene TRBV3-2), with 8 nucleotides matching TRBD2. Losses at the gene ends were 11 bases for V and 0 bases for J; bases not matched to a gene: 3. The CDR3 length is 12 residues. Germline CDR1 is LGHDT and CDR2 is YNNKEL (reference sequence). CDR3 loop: CAAAGGSYEQYF. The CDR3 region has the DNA TGTGCCGCCGCGGGGGGCTCCTACGAGCAGTACTTC.

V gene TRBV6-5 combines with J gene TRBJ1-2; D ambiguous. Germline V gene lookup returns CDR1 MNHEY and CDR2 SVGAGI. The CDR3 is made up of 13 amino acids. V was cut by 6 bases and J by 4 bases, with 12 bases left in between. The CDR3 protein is CASSFTSGYGYTF. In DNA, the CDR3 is TGTGCCAGCAGCTTCACCTCAGGCTATGGCTACACCTTC.

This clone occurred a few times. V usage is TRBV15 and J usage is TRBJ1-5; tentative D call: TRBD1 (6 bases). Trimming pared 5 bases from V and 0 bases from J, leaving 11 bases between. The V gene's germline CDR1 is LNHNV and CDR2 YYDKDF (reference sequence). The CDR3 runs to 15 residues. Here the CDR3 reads CATSVGQNSNQPQHF. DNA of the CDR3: TGTGCCACCAGCGTAGGACAGAATAGCAATCAGCCCCAGCATTTT.

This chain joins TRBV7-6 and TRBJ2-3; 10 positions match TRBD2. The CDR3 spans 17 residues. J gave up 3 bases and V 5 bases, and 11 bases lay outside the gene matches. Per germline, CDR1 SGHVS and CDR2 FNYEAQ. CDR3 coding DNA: TGTGCCAGCAGCAGGCTACTAAGCGGGGGGGCAACAGATACGCAGTATTTT. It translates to CASSRLLSGGATDTQYF.